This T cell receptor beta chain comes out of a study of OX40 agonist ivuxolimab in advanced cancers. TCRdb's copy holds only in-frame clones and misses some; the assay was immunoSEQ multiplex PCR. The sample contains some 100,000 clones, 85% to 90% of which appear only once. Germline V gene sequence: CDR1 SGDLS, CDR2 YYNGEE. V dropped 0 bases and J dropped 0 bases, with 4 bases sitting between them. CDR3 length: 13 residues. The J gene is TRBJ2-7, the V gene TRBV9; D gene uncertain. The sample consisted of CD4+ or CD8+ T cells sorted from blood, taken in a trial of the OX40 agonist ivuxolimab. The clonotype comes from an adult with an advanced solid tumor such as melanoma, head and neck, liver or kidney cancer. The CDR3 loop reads CASSVGPSYEQYF. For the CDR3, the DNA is TGTGCCAGCAGCGTAGGGCCCTCCTACGAGCAGTACTTC.